A single sample is the source of the 21 T cell receptor beta chains below, sequenced in a study of cytomegalovirus exposure and HLA in healthy donors. PCR involved 60 Vbeta and 13 Jbeta primers. TCRdb keeps only in-frame clones here, not all; method: immunoSEQ multiplex PCR. The sample includes about 150,000 clones, 65% to 80% of them seen just once. The material sequenced was PBMCs. Source of these receptors: a man aged 18 to 29 in good health and CMV-seronegative.

J is TRBJ2-7 and V is TRBV13, with a tentative D call TRBD1 (5 bases). The CDR3 covers 14 residues. Germline V gene lookup returns CDR1 PRHDT and CDR2 FYEKMQ (reference sequence). Trimming took off 5 bases at V and 2 bases at J, with 13 bases between the two ends. The CDR3 loop is CASSPPRTPYEQYV. The CDR3 DNA reads as TGTGCCAGCAGCCCCCCTCGGACACCCTACGAGCAGTACGTC.

The CDR3 region has the DNA TGTGCCAGCAGTTACGATACCAGGAGGCACACTGAAGCTTTCTTT. It is translated as CASSYDTRRHTEAFF. V and J are TRBV6-5 and TRBJ1-1; D not resolved. Trimming took 2 bases from V and 3 from J, leaving 13 bases between them. CDR1 and CDR2 (germline): MNHEY, SVGAGI. The CDR3 runs 15 residues.

This clone has just a few counts. The chain links TRBV21-1 to TRBJ1-4; the table assigns TRBD1, which was not confirmed against the DNA. TRBV21-1 is a recognized pseudogene. This CDR3 has 16 residues. This chain's CDR3 is CASSKGQPTTNEKLFF. In DNA, the CDR3 is TGTGCCAGCAGCAAAGGACAGCCAACAACTAATGAAAAACTGTTTTTT.

The chain employs TRBV29-1 and TRBJ1-4; a weak D match, TRBD1 (6 bases). Trimming shortened V by 4 bases and J by 7 bases, and 13 bases separated the two germline ends. Germline V lookup: CDR1 SQVTM, CDR2 ANQGSEA. The length of the CDR3 is 13 residues. This chain's CDR3 is CSVGGGLGEKLFF. CDR3 DNA: TGCAGCGTTGGGGGGGGGCTTGGTGAAAAACTGTTTTTT.

V and J are TRBV6-5 and TRBJ2-6; no clear D. The ends were cut back, 6 bases at V and 4 bases at J, with 10 bases in the middle. CDR3 length: 14 residues. Per germline, CDR1 MNHEY and CDR2 SVGAGI. The CDR3 sequence: CASSLLSGANVLTF. The CDR3 bases are TGTGCCAGCAGCCTCTTGTCCGGGGCCAACGTCCTGACTTTC.

The chain has TRBV14 and TRBJ2-7; perhaps TRBD2 as D (7 bases). Germline V gene data show CDR1 as SGHDN and CDR2 as FVKESK. The CDR3 consists of 17 residues. The germline V and J ends were trimmed by 1 base and 1 base, with 17 bases remaining between them. CDR3 region: CASSQGVLGGGSYEQYF. CDR3 DNA sequence: TGTGCCAGCAGCCAAGGTGTTTTGGGAGGGGGTTCCTACGAGCAGTACTTC.

The chain carries TRBV18 and TRBJ2-1; 7 bases are shared with TRBD1. The trim removed 5 bases at V and 0 bases at J, leaving 19 bases unmatched. The CDR3 consists of 20 residues. Germline CDR1 is KGHSH and CDR2 is LQKENI. The CDR3: CASSSSNWTGHRSSYNEQFF. The CDR3 region has the DNA TGTGCCAGCTCATCATCTAACTGGACAGGACACCGGAGCTCCTACAATGAGCAGTTCTTC.

This clone was counted a single time. The chain uses TRBV6-4 and TRBJ1-2, with D perhaps TRBD1 (6 bases). Germline assignment: CDR1 MRHNA and CDR2 SNTAGT. V was pared by 5 bases and J by 11 bases, with 21 bases between. The CDR3 loop spans 14 amino acids. CDR3 in DNA: TGTGCCAGCAGTTCGAACAGGGACATGGATGATTACACCTTC. It is translated as CASSSNRDMDDYTF.

This clone has just a few counts. The V and J genes are TRBV7-2 and TRBJ1-5; D is possibly TRBD1 (5 bases). The V end lost 3 bases, the J end lost 7 bases, and 22 bases lay between the germline ends. This CDR3 is built from 17 residues. Germline V CDR1 and CDR2: SGHTA, FQGNSA. DNA of the CDR3: TGTGCCAGCAGCTTGGATCAGGGCCCCGCAACTGGACAGCCCCAGCATTTT. This encodes CASSLDQGPATGQPQHF.

CDR3 region: CASGGGGTFTF. DNA of the CDR3: TGCGCCAGCGGCGGTGGAGGGACGTTCACCTTC. The chain employs TRBV10-1 and TRBJ1-2, with D possibly being TRBD1 (5 bases). Trimming took off 8 bases at V and 13 bases at J, with 17 bases between the two ends. CDR1 and CDR2 (germline): WNHNN, SYGVQD (reference sequence). The CDR3 loop spans 11 amino acids.

The chain links TRBV7-2 to TRBJ1-4; tentative D call: TRBD1 (5 bases). Germline CDR1 and CDR2: SGHTA and FQGNSA. There are 15 residues in the CDR3. V shed 1 base and J shed 7 bases, with 13 bases lying between them. In DNA form, the CDR3 reads TGTGCCAGCAGCTTAGTATCAGGGCCGTCTGAAAAACTGTTTTTT. It translates to CASSLVSGPSEKLFF.

The chain employs TRBV7-2 and TRBJ2-3, with TRBD2 matching over 8 bases. CDR1 SGHTA and CDR2 FQGNSA come from the germline V gene. The junction had 7 bases not matched to a gene; V was cut back by 5 bases and J by 6 bases. The CDR3 extends over 14 amino acids. The DNA of the CDR3 is TGTGCCAGCAGCCTCGGGGGGGCTCGGGATACGCAGTATTTT. Protein sequence: CASSLGGARDTQYF.

The rearrangement joins TRBV29-1 to TRBJ2-7; weak D call: TRBD1 (6 bases). V gave up 4 bases and J gave up 5 bases, with 15 bases separating them. The CDR3 sequence is 13 residues long. Per the germline V gene, CDR1 is SQVTM and CDR2 is ANQGSEA. CDR3: CSVAPGAPDEQYF. In DNA, the CDR3 is TGCAGCGTTGCCCCAGGGGCTCCGGACGAGCAGTACTTC.

The chain has TRBV6-5 and TRBJ1-1; D might be TRBD1 (6 bases). The germline V and J ends were trimmed by 6 bases and 4 bases, with 12 bases remaining between them. The CDR3 is made up of 13 amino acids. The germline CDR1 and CDR2 sequences are MNHEY and SVGAGI. DNA for the CDR3: TGTGCCAGCAGGGCTACAGGGAGCACTGAAGCTTTCTTT. Protein: CASRATGSTEAFF.

This clone was seen a handful of times. Other DNA sequences of this sample code for an identical CDR3. The chain carries TRBV5-1 and TRBJ1-1, with 7 bases matching TRBD1. The CDR3 is 14 amino acids. Germline assignment: CDR1 SGHRS and CDR2 YFSETQ. With 3 bases clipped from V and 1 base from J, the junction kept 3 bases outside the gene matches. The CDR3 loop is CASSSGQPNTEAFF. The CDR3 DNA sequence: TGCGCCAGCAGCTCGGGACAGCCGAACACTGAAGCTTTCTTT.

The genes are TRBV28 and TRBJ2-7; tentative D call: TRBD1 (5 bases). This CDR3 contains 14 residues. V lost 5 bases and J lost 1, with 12 bases in between. In germline, CDR1 is MDHEN, CDR2 SYDVKM. The CDR3 sequence is CASSTYRGSYEQYV. The DNA of the CDR3 is TGTGCCAGCAGTACCTATAGGGGATCCTACGAGCAGTACGTC.

In this sample, this clone turned up once. The V gene is TRBV7-8, the J gene TRBJ2-5; 7 bases map to TRBD2. The length of the CDR3 is 17 residues. The germline gives CDR1 SGHVS, CDR2 FQNEAQ. J was trimmed by 1 base and V by 2 bases; bases with no gene match: 10. In nucleotides, the CDR3 is TGTGCCAGCAGCTTAACACGGGGGAGCGGGATCCAAGAGACCCAGTACTTC. Encoded protein: CASSLTRGSGIQETQYF.

The CDR3 spells CASSPPGGRGAYEQYF. The CDR3 DNA sequence: TGTGCCAGCAGTCCACCGGGGGGGCGGGGGGCCTACGAGCAGTACTTC. This sequence joins TRBV5-4 and TRBJ2-7; 8 bases line up with TRBD2. The germline V gene encodes CDR1 SGHNT and CDR2 YYREEE (reference sequence). The CDR3 covers 16 residues. V gave up 5 bases and J gave up 2 bases; unmatched junction bases: 12.

This clone was picked up a small number of times. Its ends do not fully match the called genes, so a read error is possible. The chain is built from TRBV9 and TRBJ1-2; the D gene is possibly TRBD1 (6 bases). Germline-derived CDR1 and CDR2 are SGDLS and YYNGEE. CDR3 length: 13 residues. DNA for the CDR3: TGTGCCAGCATCGTAGGCAGGGGCGATGGCTACACCTTC. This translates into CASIVGRGDGYTF.

The chain carries TRBV18 and TRBJ1-1; D gene ambiguous. Germline lookup yields CDR1 KGHSH and CDR2 LQKENI. There are 14 residues in the CDR3. Trimming took 3 bases from V and 7 from J, leaving 15 bases between them. CDR3 in amino acids: CASSPGRVEGEAFF. The CDR3 DNA follows: TGTGCCAGCTCACCGGGTAGGGTGGAGGGTGAAGCTTTCTTT. The full variable domain, its missing parts supplied by reference TRBV18 and TRBJ1-1, is NAGVMQNPRHLVRRRGQEARLRCSPMKGHSHVYWYRQLPEEGLKFMVYLQKENIIDESGMPKERFSAEFPKEGPSILRIQQVVRGDSAAYFCASSPGRVEGEAFFGQGTRLTVV.

The genes are TRBV6-1 and TRBJ1-2; maybe TRBD1 (6 bases). This CDR3 spans 14 amino acids. V shed 10 bases and J shed 0 bases, with 15 bases lying between them. Germline CDR1 is MNHNS and CDR2 is SASEGT. The CDR3 here is CATPRQAANYGYTF. CDR3 DNA: TGTGCCACCCCTAGACAGGCGGCTAACTATGGCTACACCTTC.